This T cell receptor beta chain was recorded in a study of graft-versus-host responses after intestinal transplantation. Looking at the study overall: Induction using anti-thymocyte globulin, followed by tacrolimus and steroids for 3 to 4 years, was given to all recipients.

J was trimmed by 6 bases and V by 4 bases; bases with no gene match: 8. Germline lookup yields CDR1 MGHRA and CDR2 YSYEKL. The CDR3 is 17 amino acids. Study-wide results and limits: GvH clones detected in recipient marrow included some appearing first in ileum or blood. Elevated graft-versus-host to host-versus-graft clonal ratios in allografts were recorded for patients with graft-donor T cell macrochimerism. Researchers found peak circulating GvH clone levels linked to early post-transplant HvG declines.

Turning to this clone: The antigen remains unidentified.

TCRdb's copy holds only in-frame clones and misses some; the assay was immunoSEQ multiplex PCR. Among about 120,000 clones listed, 90% to 95% were seen once. The sequencing here drew on unstimulated CD8+ T cells sorted from spleen or lymph node cells, taken before intestinal transplant. This rearrangement joins TRBV4-1 to TRBJ2-2; 13 bases are a match to TRBD2. This receptor was identified in a human donor who received an intestinal transplant. CDR3 nucleotides: TGCGCCAGCAGCCGGGGACTAGCGGGACTTGTTTCCGGGGAGCTGTTTTTT. Its translation is CASSRGLAGLVSGELFF.